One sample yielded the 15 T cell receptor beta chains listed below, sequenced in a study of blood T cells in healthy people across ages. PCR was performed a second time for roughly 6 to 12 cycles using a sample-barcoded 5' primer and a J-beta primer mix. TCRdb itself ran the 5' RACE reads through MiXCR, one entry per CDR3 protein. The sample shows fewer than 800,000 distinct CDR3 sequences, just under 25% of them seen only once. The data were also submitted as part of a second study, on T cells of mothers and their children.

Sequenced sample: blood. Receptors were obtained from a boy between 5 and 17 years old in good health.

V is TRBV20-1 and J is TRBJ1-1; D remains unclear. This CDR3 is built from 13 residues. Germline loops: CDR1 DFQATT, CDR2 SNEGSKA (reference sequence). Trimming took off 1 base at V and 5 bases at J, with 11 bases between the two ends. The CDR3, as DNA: TGCAGTGCTAGAGGCGGGCTTAGGACTGAAGCTTTCTTT. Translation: CSARGGLRTEAFF.

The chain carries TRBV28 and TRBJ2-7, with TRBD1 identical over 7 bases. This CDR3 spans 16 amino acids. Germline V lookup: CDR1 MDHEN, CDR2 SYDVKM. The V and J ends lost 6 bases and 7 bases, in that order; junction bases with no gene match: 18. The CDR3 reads CASSPHPSTGLGEQYF. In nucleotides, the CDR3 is TGTGCCAGCAGCCCACACCCGTCGACAGGGCTTGGGGAGCAGTACTTC.

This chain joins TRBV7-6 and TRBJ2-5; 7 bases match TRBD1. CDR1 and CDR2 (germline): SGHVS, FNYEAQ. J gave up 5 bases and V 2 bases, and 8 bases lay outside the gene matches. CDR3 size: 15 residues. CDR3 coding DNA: TGTGCCAGCAGCTTACCGACAGGGTTTGAGGAGACCCAGTACTTC. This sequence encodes CASSLPTGFEETQYF.

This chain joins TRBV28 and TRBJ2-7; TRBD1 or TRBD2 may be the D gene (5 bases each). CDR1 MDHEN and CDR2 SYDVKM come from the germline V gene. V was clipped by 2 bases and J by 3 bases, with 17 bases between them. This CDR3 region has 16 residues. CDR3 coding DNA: TGTGCCAGCAGTTTAACACCCGGGCGAGGGGTCTACGAGCAGTACTTC. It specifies CASSLTPGRGVYEQYF.

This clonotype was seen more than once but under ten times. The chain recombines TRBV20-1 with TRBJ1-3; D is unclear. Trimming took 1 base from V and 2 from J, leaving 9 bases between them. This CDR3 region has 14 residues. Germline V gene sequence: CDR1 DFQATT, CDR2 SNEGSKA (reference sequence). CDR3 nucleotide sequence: TGCAGTGCTAGAGGGGGTACAGCTGGAAACACCATATATTTT. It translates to CSARGGTAGNTIYF.

The CDR3 DNA reads as TGTGCCATCATGGGGACAGGGGGACAAGACGAGCAGTACTTC. Translating gives CAIMGTGGQDEQYF. This chain links TRBV10-3 with TRBJ2-7; 11 bases are shared with TRBD1. J lost 5 bases, V lost 7 bases, and 7 bases had no gene match. Germline CDR1 reads ENHRY; CDR2 reads SYGVKD. The CDR3 sequence is 14 residues long.

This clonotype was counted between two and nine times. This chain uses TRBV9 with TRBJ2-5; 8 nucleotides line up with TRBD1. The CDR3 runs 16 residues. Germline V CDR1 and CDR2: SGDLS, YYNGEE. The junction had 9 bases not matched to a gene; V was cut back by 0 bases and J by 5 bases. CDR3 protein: CASSVEGTGGGETQYF. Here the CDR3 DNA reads TGTGCCAGCAGCGTAGAGGGAACAGGGGGTGGGGAGACCCAGTACTTC.

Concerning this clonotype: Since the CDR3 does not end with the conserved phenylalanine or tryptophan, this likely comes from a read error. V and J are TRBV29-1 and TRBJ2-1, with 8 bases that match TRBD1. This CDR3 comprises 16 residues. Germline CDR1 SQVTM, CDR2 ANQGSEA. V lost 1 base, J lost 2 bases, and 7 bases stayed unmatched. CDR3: CSVEVGTGRTYNEQFL. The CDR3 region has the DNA TGCAGCGTTGAAGTCGGGACAGGTCGAACCTACAATGAGCAGTTCTTA.

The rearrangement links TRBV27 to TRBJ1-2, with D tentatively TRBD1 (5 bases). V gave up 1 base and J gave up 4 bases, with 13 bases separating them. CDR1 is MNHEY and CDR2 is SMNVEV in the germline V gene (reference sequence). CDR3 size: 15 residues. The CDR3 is CASSLYPTGAYGYTF. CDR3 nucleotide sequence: TGTGCCAGCAGTTTATACCCAACAGGCGCCTATGGCTACACCTTC.

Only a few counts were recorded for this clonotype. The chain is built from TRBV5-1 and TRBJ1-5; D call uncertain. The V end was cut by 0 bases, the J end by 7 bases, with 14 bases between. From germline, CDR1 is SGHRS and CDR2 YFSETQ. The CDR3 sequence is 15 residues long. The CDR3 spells CASSLGFTSGQPQHF. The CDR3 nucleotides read TGCGCCAGCAGCTTGGGGTTCACGTCAGGACAGCCCCAGCATTTT.

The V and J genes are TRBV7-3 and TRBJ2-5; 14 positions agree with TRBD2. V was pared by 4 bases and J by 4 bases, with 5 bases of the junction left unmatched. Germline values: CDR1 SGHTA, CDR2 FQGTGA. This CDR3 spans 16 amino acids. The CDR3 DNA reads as TGTGCCAGCAGCTCCAAAGGACTAGCGGGGGGAGAGACCCAGTACTTC. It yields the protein CASSSKGLAGGETQYF.

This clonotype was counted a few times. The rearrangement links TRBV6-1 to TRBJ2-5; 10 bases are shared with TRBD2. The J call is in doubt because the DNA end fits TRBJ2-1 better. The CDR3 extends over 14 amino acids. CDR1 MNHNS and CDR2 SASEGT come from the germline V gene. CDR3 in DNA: TGTGCCAGCACCACTAGCGGGGCTAACAATGAGCAGTTCTTC. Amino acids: CASTTSGANNEQFF.

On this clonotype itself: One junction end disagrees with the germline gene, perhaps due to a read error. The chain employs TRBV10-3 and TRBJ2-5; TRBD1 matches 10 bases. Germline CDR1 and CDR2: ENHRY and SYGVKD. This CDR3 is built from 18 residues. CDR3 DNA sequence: TGTACCATCAGTGAGAACATGAACCGGGACAGGGGAAAAGAGACCCAGTACTTC. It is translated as CTISENMNRDRGKETQYF.

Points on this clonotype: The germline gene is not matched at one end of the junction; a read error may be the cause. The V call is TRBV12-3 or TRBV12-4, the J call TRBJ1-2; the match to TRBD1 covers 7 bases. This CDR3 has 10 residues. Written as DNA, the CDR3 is TGTGCCAGCAGTATGGGACAGCCTTACTTC. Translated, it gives CASSMGQPYF.

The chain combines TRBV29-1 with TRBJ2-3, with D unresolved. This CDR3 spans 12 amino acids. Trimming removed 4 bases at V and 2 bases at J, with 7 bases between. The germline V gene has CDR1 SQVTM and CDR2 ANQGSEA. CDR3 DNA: TGCAGCGTTGGTGTCTTCACAGATACGCAGTATTTT. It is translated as CSVGVFTDTQYF.